Listed below are T cell receptor beta chains from one sample, sequenced in a study of beta chain features in type 1 diabetes. TCRdb's table, derived via immunoSEQ multiplex PCR, lists solely in-frame clones and lacks some. The data hold roughly 610,000 clones, with about a sixth observed a single time. Sequenced sample: naive CD4+ T cells from blood. Receptors originate from a man between 18 and 29 years old in good health. CDR3s leave out the opening cysteine and the closing phenylalanine or tryptophan. Size values are once, few and many counts, or a class for expanded clones, and some rows have none.

cdr3_aa | j_call | clone_size | v_call
ASSLALGDRVRGYT | TRBJ1-2 | NA | TRBV7-9
AWTWGPKNIQY | TRBJ2-4 | NA | TRBV30
ASSQDRFRAF | TRBJ1-1 | NA | TRBV4-2
ASTEDRKANEAF | TRBJ1-1 | few | TRBV28
ASSESRPPDGNYGYT | TRBJ1-2 | few | TRBV25-1
ASSLSGRWAYEQY | TRBJ2-7 | NA | TRBV27
ASSGGTNKETQY | TRBJ2-5 | few | TRBV5-1
ASSGRDASSYNEQF | TRBJ2-1 | NA | TRBV28
ASSLGHMASYNEQF | TRBJ2-1 | NA | TRBV5-1
ATSRDFQQPQH | TRBJ1-5 | NA | TRBV15
ASSPAPSGSSYEQY | TRBJ2-7 | NA | TRBV18
ASSLDGSRGQPQH | TRBJ1-5 | NA | TRBV5-1
ASAPWMDQPQH | TRBJ1-5 | few | TRBV12-5
ASSASGTGNQPQH | TRBJ1-5 | few | TRBV9
ASSASGGANGANVLT | TRBJ2-6 | NA | TRBV9
ASSLPGTGTYYGYT | TRBJ1-2 | NA | TRBV7-8
ASSREASGGNQPQH | TRBJ1-5 | NA | TRBV18
SVDVWTPGT | TRBJ1-2 | NA | TRBV29-1
AGSGTGKNIQY | TRBJ2-4 | NA | TRBV6-1
AIRTPSSYEQY | TRBJ2-7 | few | TRBV10-3
ASSLAVGSGYT | TRBJ1-2 | NA | TRBV5-1
ASSEGTNYGYT | TRBJ1-2 | many | TRBV2
ASRLSGTNTGELF | TRBJ2-2 | few | TRBV2
ASSEAPWDKGYT | TRBJ1-2 | NA | TRBV6-1
ASSQLAGLRGYT | TRBJ1-2 | NA | TRBV25-1
ASSLPHMNTEAF | TRBJ1-1 | few | TRBV28
ASSADGQGSTDTQY | TRBJ2-3 | few | TRBV9
ASSPGMGETEAF | TRBJ1-1 | few | TRBV18
AWSGQVNSPLH | TRBJ1-6 | NA | TRBV30
AWIRYRTTDTQY | TRBJ2-3 | NA | TRBV30
ASSSTERHGYT | TRBJ1-2 | NA | TRBV5-4
ASTHNSPLH | TRBJ1-6 | NA | TRBV28
ASSLIGTDNGYT | TRBJ1-2 | NA | TRBV7-3
ASSLTGQGSVEQY | TRBJ2-7 | NA | TRBV7-9
ASSQESGQGYT | TRBJ1-2 | NA | TRBV4-3
ASSPLGDLYEQY | TRBJ2-7 | NA | TRBV9
ASSWDRGSYEQY | TRBJ2-7 | NA | TRBV6-5
ASSLPGPGYT | TRBJ1-2 | NA | TRBV5-1
ASSEAGQGLNYGYT | TRBJ1-2 | NA | TRBV25-1
ASSYREDYGYT | TRBJ1-2 | NA | TRBV6-6
ASSLMGARQGEQY | TRBJ2-7 | NA | TRBV7-9
ASSQDYSGNTIY | TRBJ1-3 | few | TRBV6-5
ASSYGQGSNQPQH | TRBJ1-5 | NA | TRBV6-5
ASSQQFRVSNQPQH | TRBJ1-5 | NA | TRBV4-3
ASSASVGTGELF | TRBJ2-2 | few | TRBV4-3
ASSPPTGCTDTQY | TRBJ2-3 | few | TRBV4-3
ASSFPRGSDTGELF | TRBJ2-2 | NA | TRBV5-4
AIKENTDTQY | TRBJ2-3 | many | TRBV10-3
ASSSTGGNEKLF | TRBJ1-4 | few | TRBV5-1
ASSLVAFRTGSNEQY | TRBJ2-7 | few | TRBV7-9
SASTNYGYT | TRBJ1-2 | NA | TRBV20-1
AWSLGWQGNTEAF | TRBJ1-1 | few | TRBV30
ASSLAGGDQPQH | TRBJ1-5 | few | TRBV5-1
ASSLRIGGEAF | TRBJ1-1 | few | TRBV7-9
ASSQEELAATYEQY | TRBJ2-7 | NA | TRBV4-3